This passage covers 22 T cell receptor beta chains from one sample sequenced in a study of sequential checkpoint blockade in melanoma (dated by TCRdb to between 2018 and 2021). Preparation of the library involved the immunoSEQ multiplex PCR assay. TCRdb retrieved this table from immuneACCESS and kept in-frame rearrangements only. Not all clones are present; in checked studies, unresolved V genes account for under half, and no reason is known for the remainder. A total of 10,000 to 15,000 clones appear in this sample, roughly four fifths of them only once. Clones ranked in the top ten supply about half of the sample. In the paper's terms, the treatment or condition label means: randomized to nivolumab then ipilimumab (arm A) or the reverse (arm B). The specimen comprised CD8+ T cells sorted from blood (inferred from file names), sampled from a patient given nivolumab and ipilimumab in sequence. The receptors originated from a human donor with melanoma.

The rearrangement links TRBV6-5 to TRBJ2-1; TRBD1 aligns across 8 bases. The V and J ends lost 3 bases and 3 bases, in that order; junction bases with no gene match: 4. The germline V gene encodes CDR1 MNHEY and CDR2 SVGAGI. The CDR3 loop spans 15 amino acids. CDR3 sequence: CASSYSGGFYNEQFF. Here the CDR3 DNA reads TGTGCCAGCAGTTATTCAGGGGGCTTCTACAATGAGCAGTTCTTC.

The chain is built from TRBV6-1 and TRBJ1-1, with D unresolved. CDR1 MNHNS and CDR2 SASEGT come from the germline V gene. The CDR3 covers 15 residues. Deletions cut 7 bases from V and 4 bases from J, with 19 bases between. CDR3 in amino acids: CASILGKGRGTEAFF. The CDR3 DNA sequence: TGTGCCAGCATATTAGGAAAAGGGCGGGGCACTGAAGCTTTCTTT.

This clone appeared once. The chain combines TRBV23-1 with TRBJ2-4; D may be TRBD2 (5 bases). TRBV23-1 belongs to the ORF category, with a function that is uncertain. The CDR3 runs 16 residues. Trimming took 0 bases from V and 1 from J, leaving 10 bases between them. The CDR3 loop is CASSQSPGMAKNIQYF. For the CDR3, the DNA is TGCGCCAGCAGTCAATCGCCCGGGATGGCCAAAAACATTCAGTACTTC.

This chain connects TRBV5-5 to TRBJ1-1; TRBD1 matches 8 bases. CDR1 and CDR2 (germline): SGHKS, YYEKEE (reference sequence). The CDR3 runs 13 residues. Trimming cost V 7 bases and J 4 bases; bases outside gene matches: 6. This CDR3 is CASGRGLGTEAFF. DNA of the CDR3: TGTGCCAGCGGCAGGGGGCTTGGCACTGAAGCTTTCTTT.

The table lists this clone with a count of one. The chain couples TRBV5-1 to TRBJ2-1; 10 bases agree with TRBD2. Germline V gene sequence: CDR1 SGHRS, CDR2 YFSETQ. The CDR3 runs 13 residues. After removal of 3 bases from V and 8 bases from J, the junction contained 2 bases not matched to a gene. The CDR3 here is CASSSSGGYEQFF. CDR3 in DNA: TGCGCCAGCAGCTCTAGCGGGGGATATGAGCAGTTCTTC.

The chain employs TRBV9 and TRBJ2-1, with 7 bases lining up with TRBD2. The CDR3 is 16 residues long. Looked up from germline, CDR1 is SGDLS and CDR2 is YYNGEE. The V gene end was trimmed by 0 bases and the J gene end by 4 bases; junction bases not matched to a gene: 7. CDR3 bases: TGTGCCAGCAGCGTAGTTGGGGCGGGGGAGTACAATGAGCAGTTCTTC. This sequence encodes CASSVVGAGEYNEQFF.

This chain links TRBV6-6 with TRBJ2-7, with TRBD1 identical over 8 bases. Germline V gene data show CDR1 as MNHNY and CDR2 as SVGAGI (reference sequence). With 2 bases clipped from V and 7 bases from J, the junction kept 13 bases outside the gene matches. CDR3 length equals 16 residues. CDR3 protein: CASSYPPSQGAPEQYF. In DNA form, the CDR3 reads TGTGCCAGCAGTTACCCTCCTTCTCAGGGGGCGCCAGAGCAGTACTTC.

The CDR3 nucleotides are TGTGCCAGTAGTATCCGGGGACTAGCGGAAACCTACGAGCAGTACTTC. It is translated as CASSIRGLAETYEQYF. This rearrangement joins TRBV19 to TRBJ2-7; 11 bases are shared with TRBD2. The ends lost 3 bases at V and 2 bases at J; junction bases unmatched: 6. This CDR3 contains 16 residues. Germline values: CDR1 LNHDA, CDR2 SQIVND (reference sequence).

V and J are TRBV28 and TRBJ2-7; TRBD2 aligns across 9 bases. Germline loops: CDR1 MDHEN, CDR2 SYDVKM. V gave up 3 bases and J gave up 6 bases; unmatched junction bases: 6. The CDR3 totals 14 residues. The CDR3 sequence: CASSFSGGFGEQYF. The CDR3 nucleotides read TGTGCCAGCAGTTTTAGCGGGGGATTCGGCGAGCAGTACTTC.

The rearrangement joins TRBV10-3 to TRBJ2-7; TRBD1 might be the D (5 bases). CDR1 and CDR2 from the germline V gene are ENHRY and SYGVKD. The CDR3 is 14 residues long. Trimming removed 11 bases at V and 3 bases at J, with 20 bases between. Here the CDR3 reads CASLSTPGHYEQYF. CDR3 bases: TGTGCCTCACTCTCGACGCCAGGGCACTACGAGCAGTACTTC.

Regarding this clone: A junction boundary mismatches the germline segment, possibly from a read error. This chain uses TRBV6-5 with TRBJ2-2; 7 bases are shared with TRBD1. From germline, CDR1 is MNHEY and CDR2 SVGAGI. This CDR3 region has 15 residues. The CDR3 nucleotides read TGTGCCAGCACTTACAGGGGTTTGGGTACCGGGGAGCTGTTTTTT. As protein: CASTYRGLGTGELFF.

The chain employs TRBV7-6 and TRBJ2-2; 7 bases map to TRBD2. The CDR3 has 16 residues. V lost 5 bases, J lost 10 bases, and 16 bases stayed unmatched. Germline lookup yields CDR1 SGHVS and CDR2 FNYEAQ. The CDR3 is CASSAGAGLVEKELFF. CDR3 sequence (DNA): TGTGCCAGCAGCGCGGGTGCAGGACTAGTAGAGAAGGAGCTGTTTTTT.

The V and J genes are TRBV6-6 and TRBJ2-1; D may be TRBD1 (5 bases). Germline V gives CDR1 MNHNY, CDR2 SVGAGI (reference sequence). This CDR3 comprises 14 residues. V lost 10 bases, J lost 0 bases, and 13 bases lay in between. Here the CDR3 DNA reads TGTGCCACCACCAGGGCGAGCTCCTACAATGAGCAGTTCTTC. It specifies CATTRASSYNEQFF.

This chain links TRBV6-4 with TRBJ2-1; the D gene is possibly TRBD1 (6 bases). V lost 2 bases, J lost 8 bases, and 16 bases lay in between. The CDR3 spans 15 residues. CDR1 is MRHNA and CDR2 is SNTAGT in the germline V gene. DNA for the CDR3: TGTGCCAGCAGTGACGATGGACAGAGAATTGATGAGCAGTTCTTC. Translated: CASSDDGQRIDEQFF.

V usage is TRBV2 and J usage is TRBJ2-5; TRBD1 is a possible D gene (5 bases). The germline V gene has CDR1 SNHLY and CDR2 FYNNEI. Trimming stripped 4 bases from V and 2 bases from J, with 5 bases between. There are 12 residues in the CDR3. CDR3 DNA sequence: TGTGCCAGCAGTGGACAGCAAGAGACCCAGTACTTC. Amino acids: CASSGQQETQYF.

The gene calls are TRBV6-6 and TRBJ1-3; D uncertain. This CDR3 contains 15 residues. The germline CDR1 and CDR2 sequences are MNHNY and SVGAGI (reference sequence). V was cut by 5 bases and J by 0 bases, with 11 bases left in between. CDR3 DNA: TGTGCCAGCAGTGACACATTGACCTCTGGAAACACCATATATTTT. This gives the protein CASSDTLTSGNTIYF.

The chain has TRBV19 and TRBJ1-6, with a tentative D call TRBD1 (6 bases). The CDR3 loop spans 15 amino acids. Germline values: CDR1 LNHDA, CDR2 SQIVND (reference sequence). V was cut by 6 bases and J by 6 bases, with 15 bases left in between. The CDR3 nucleotides are TGTGCCAGTAGCATTCAGGGGATTGGTAATTCACCCCTCCACTTT. Translating gives CASSIQGIGNSPLHF.

The chain is built from TRBV4-3 and TRBJ2-5; D gene uncertain. The CDR3 has 12 amino acids. V was pared by 0 bases and J by 4 bases, with 3 bases between. Germline assignment: CDR1 LGHNA and CDR2 YSLEER. CDR3 DNA: TGCGCCAGCAGCCAAGATCGAGAGACCCAGTACTTC. It encodes CASSQDRETQYF.

In this sample, this clone turned up a few times. The V gene is TRBV5-8, the J gene TRBJ1-1, with D perhaps matching TRBD1 (6 bases). V lost 5 bases, J lost 4 bases, and 18 bases lay in between. Germline V lookup: CDR1 SGHTS, CDR2 YDEGEE. The CDR3 loop spans 15 amino acids. The CDR3 DNA follows: TGTGCCAGCAGAATGAGCCCGGGAGGGGGCACTGAAGCTTTCTTT. Its protein is CASRMSPGGGTEAFF.

This chain links TRBV7-8 with TRBJ1-2; the D gene is possibly TRBD1 (5 bases). V shed 11 bases and J shed 2 bases, with 9 bases lying between them. CDR3 length: 11 amino acids. Germline V gene lookup returns CDR1 SGHVS and CDR2 FQNEAQ. CDR3 sequence reads: CAARQNYGYTF. The CDR3 nucleotides are TGTGCCGCAAGACAGAACTATGGCTACACCTTC.

The chain combines TRBV6-5 with TRBJ1-5; D is undetermined. The germline CDR1 and CDR2 sequences are MNHEY and SVGAGI. The V end was cut by 8 bases, the J end by 1 base, with 9 bases between. This CDR3 has 13 amino acids. The CDR3 loop is CASGQPSNQPQHF. DNA for the CDR3: TGTGCCAGCGGGCAGCCAAGCAATCAGCCCCAGCATTTT.

The genes are TRBV7-9 and TRBJ2-7, with 11 bases fitting TRBD2. The J segment lost 1 base and the V segment lost 5 bases, leaving 7 bases of the junction unmatched. The CDR3 has 16 residues. CDR1 and CDR2 (germline): SEHNR, FQNEAQ (reference sequence). The chain's CDR3 is CASSPSGLADSYEQYF. The CDR3 nucleotides are TGTGCCAGCAGCCCGTCGGGACTAGCGGATTCCTACGAGCAGTACTTC.